The 11 T cell receptor beta chains presented below share a single source sample, sequenced in a study of T cell responses to AZD1222 COVID-19 vaccine. TCRdb's copy holds only in-frame clones and misses some; the assay was immunoSEQ multiplex PCR. This sample carries fewer than 100,000 clones, nearly 90% of them seen once, and the ten largest clones take roughly 8.1%. The material was peripheral blood, obtained on day 0 of AZD1222 vaccination. The receptors shown here come from an adult in good health.

A note on this clone: Additional DNA sequences in this sample encode the identical CDR3. This rearrangement joins TRBV5-6 to TRBJ1-1; D remains unclear. Deletions cut 4 bases from V and 4 bases from J, with 8 bases between. Germline values: CDR1 SGHDT, CDR2 YYEEEE. This CDR3 has 12 amino acids. The CDR3 region has the DNA TGTGCCAGCAGCAGCTACGGCACTGAAGCTTTCTTT. Protein sequence: CASSSYGTEAFF.

The chain employs TRBV4-3 and TRBJ1-1, with D unresolved. CDR1 and CDR2 from the germline V gene are LGHNA and YSLEER. CDR3 length: 13 amino acids. The ends were cut back, 3 bases at V and 1 base at J, with 6 bases in the middle. CDR3 in DNA: TGCGCCAGCAGCCAGCAGGAGAACACTGAAGCTTTCTTT. Translation gives CASSQQENTEAFF.

The genes are TRBV6-9 and TRBJ1-5; 7 nucleotides agree with TRBD1. CDR3 size: 16 residues. Germline V lookup: CDR1 MNHGY, CDR2 SVAAGI. V was pared by 0 bases and J by 3 bases, with 5 bases of the junction left unmatched. CDR3 region: CASSYSAGGVNQPQHF. CDR3 DNA: TGTGCCAGCAGTTATTCGGCAGGGGGAGTCAATCAGCCCCAGCATTTT.

This chain uses TRBV30 with TRBJ1-2; 7 positions match TRBD1. Per the germline V gene, CDR1 is GTSNPN and CDR2 is SVGIG (reference sequence). The V gene end was trimmed by 2 bases and the J gene end by 10 bases; junction bases not matched to a gene: 4. The CDR3 length is 11 residues. The CDR3 region has the DNA TGTGCCTGGAGTACCGACAGGGTCTACACCTTC. Its translation: CAWSTDRVYTF. Using reference TRBV30 and TRBJ1-2 for the parts outside the CDR3, the full variable domain is SQTIHQWPATLVQPVGSPLSLECTVEGTSNPNLYWYRQAAGRGLQLLFYSVGIGQISSEVPQNLSASRPQDRQFILSSKKLLLSDSGFYLCAWSTDRVYTFGSGTRLTVV.

The V and J genes are TRBV2 and TRBJ1-3; 9 bases are a match to TRBD1. V lost 4 bases, J lost 4 bases, and 2 bases stayed unmatched. From germline, CDR1 is SNHLY and CDR2 FYNNEI. The CDR3 length is 14 residues. CDR3 DNA sequence: TGTGCCAGCAGTGGGACAGGGGTAGGAAACACCATATATTTT. Its protein product is CASSGTGVGNTIYF.

V usage is TRBV15 and J usage is TRBJ2-7, with 9 positions matching TRBD1. Unmatched junction bases numbered 5, after V lost 6 bases and J lost 2 bases. Germline V lookup: CDR1 LNHNV, CDR2 YYDKDF (reference sequence). The CDR3 length is 14 residues. The CDR3 DNA sequence: TGTGCCACCAGGGGGACAGGGTCGACCTACGAGCAGTACTTC. This codes for CATRGTGSTYEQYF.

The genes are TRBV5-6 and TRBJ1-4; 7 bases fit TRBD1. V lost 4 bases, J lost 10 bases, and 13 bases stayed unmatched. The length of the CDR3 is 15 residues. Germline CDR1 SGHDT, CDR2 YYEEEE. This CDR3 reads CASSRRTGTVGKLFF. The CDR3 bases are TGTGCCAGCAGCCGTAGAACGGGGACAGTGGGAAAACTGTTTTTT.

The rearrangement links TRBV7-2 to TRBJ1-1; D not certain. The ends were cut back, 1 base at V and 5 bases at J, with 8 bases in the middle. Germline V gene data show CDR1 as SGHTA and CDR2 as FQGNSA. The CDR3 covers 13 residues. The DNA of the CDR3 is TGTGCCAGCAGCTTAGGTGTCGGGACTGAAGCTTTCTTT. Amino acid sequence: CASSLGVGTEAFF.

The count of this clone is one. This rearrangement joins TRBV4-1 to TRBJ1-2; the D is unclear. The germline V gene has CDR1 MGHRA and CDR2 YSYEKL. V was shortened by 1 base and J by 6 bases, with 9 bases between the two germline ends. The CDR3 totals 13 residues. CDR3 DNA sequence: TGCGCCAGCAGCCAAGCCCTACTGGATGGCTACACCTTC. It specifies CASSQALLDGYTF.

The chain combines TRBV5-1 with TRBJ2-1; the match to TRBD2 covers 7 bases. The CDR3 covers 16 residues. Germline CDR1 and CDR2: SGHRS and YFSETQ. Trimming at V came to 3 bases and at J to 2 bases, leaving 8 bases not matched to a gene. The CDR3 region has the DNA TGCGCCAGCAGCTCCTTTGGGGGAGGGGCCTACAATGAGCAGTTCTTC. This encodes CASSSFGGGAYNEQFF.

The chain employs TRBV18 and TRBJ1-1; D uncertain. Germline V gene sequence: CDR1 KGHSH, CDR2 LQKENI. V was cut by 0 bases and J by 1 base, with 6 bases left in between. The CDR3 runs to 14 residues. CDR3 sequence reads: CASSPPLGNTEAFF. The CDR3 coding sequence is TGTGCCAGCTCACCACCATTGGGGAACACTGAAGCTTTCTTT. The full variable domain, with the rest looked up from reference TRBV18 and TRBJ1-1, is NAGVMQNPRHLVRRRGQEARLRCSPMKGHSHVYWYRQLPEEGLKFMVYLQKENIIDESGMPKERFSAEFPKEGPSILRIQQVVRGDSAAYFCASSPPLGNTEAFFGQGTRLTVV.